This is a list of T cell receptor beta chains from one sample in a study of T-cell reconstitution after alpha-beta-depleted transplantation in children. TCRdb reprocessed the PCR reads with MiXCR, giving one entry per CDR3 protein. This sample has hundreds of thousands of distinct CDR3 sequences; 15% to 20% occur once, and the top ten carry 1.1%. The specimen was PBMCs from the stem cell graft donor, collected from the stem cell graft. These receptors were taken from a human donor who donated a stem cell graft to a child with acute myeloid leukemia. The CDR3 runs from the conserved cysteine through the conserved F or W. D genes are given only for firm matches. A row's size may be missing; if present it is once, few, many or a size class.

v_gene	d_gene	len	abundance	j_gene	CDR3nt	CDR3aa
TRBV6-5	TRBD1	14	few	TRBJ2-7	TGTGCCAGCAGTTACGAACAGGGGGCGAGGGAGCAGTACTTC	CASSYEQGAREQYF
TRBV30	-	11	-	TRBJ2-1	TGTGCCTGGAGCTCTAGGAATGAGCAGTTCTTC	CAWSSRNEQFF
TRBV5-1	-	11	few	TRBJ2-1	TGCGCCAGCATGAGCCGGGGTGAGCAGTTCTTC	CASMSRGEQFF
TRBV20-1	-	13	many	TRBJ2-6	TGCAGTGCTAGATCATCTGGGGCCAACGTCCTGACTTTC	CSARSSGANVLTF
TRBV12-3/TRBV12-4	-	12	many	TRBJ2-5	TGTGCCAGCGGGGACTCCAAAGAGACCCAGTACTTC	CASGDSKETQYF
TRBV7-9	-	12	few	TRBJ2-1	TGTGCCAGCAGCCCCTTATTTCCCGAGCAGTTCTTC	CASSPLFPEQFF
TRBV20-1	-	12	-	TRBJ1-1	TGCAGGCCCGGTCTCATGAACGCTGAAGCTTTCTTT	CRPGLMNAEAFF
TRBV20-1	-	16	many	TRBJ1-5	TGCAGTGCTAGAGTAGGTGGATCGGGTAGTGATCAGCCCCAGCATTTT	CSARVGGSGSDQPQHF
TRBV7-2	-	14	few	TRBJ2-7	TGTGCCAGCAGCCCCGCCGGGGGGCTCTACGAGCAGTACTTC	CASSPAGGLYEQYF
TRBV20-1	-	14	many	TRBJ1-4	TGCAGTGCTCCCTTGCCGGGAGTGCGGGAAAAACTGTTTTTT	CSAPLPGVREKLFF
TRBV9	TRBD2	18	many	TRBJ2-7	TGTGCCAGCAGCCCGGGACTAGCGGAACCCTCTCTCTCCTACGAGCAGTACTTC	CASSPGLAEPSLSYEQYF
TRBV27	TRBD2	14	-	TRBJ2-2	TGTGCCAGCAGTTTATCGGCGGGGGCCGGGGAGCTGTTTTTT	CASSLSAGAGELFF
TRBV10-3	TRBD1	13	many	TRBJ2-7	TGTGCCCTGGGCACAGGGGACTCCTACGAGCAGTACTTC	CALGTGDSYEQYF
TRBV20-1	-	15	many	TRBJ1-6	TGCAGTGCTTTTTACCAGGGTCTCGGGAATTCACCCCTCCACTTT	CSAFYQGLGNSPLHF
TRBV20-1	-	15	many	TRBJ1-2	TGCAGTGCTAGTTCGGATCCCGGCGATGGCTATGGCTACACCTTC	CSASSDPGDGYGYTF
TRBV20-1	-	11	once	TRBJ1-2	TGCAGTGCTAGGGGGATCTTCGGCTACACCTTC	CSARGIFGYTF
TRBV27	-	15	few	TRBJ2-7	TGTGCCAGCAGTTTGGCTTCGACAGATTTCTACGAGCAGTACTTC	CASSLASTDFYEQYF
TRBV5-1	TRBD2	15	many	TRBJ2-3	TGCGCCAGCAGTCGGACTAGCGGGTACACAGATACGCAGTATTTT	CASSRTSGYTDTQYF
TRBV5-8	TRBD1	16	-	TRBJ1-6	TGTGCCAGCAGCTTCCTAGCAGGGGGTAAAAATTCACCCCTCCACTTT	CASSFLAGGKNSPLHF
TRBV10-3	TRBD2	18	few	TRBJ2-5	TGTGCCATCAGTCCCCCCAATGTCGGGGGGAGGAGGGCGGAGACCCAGTACTTC	CAISPPNVGGRRAETQYF
TRBV27	-	14	-	TRBJ2-1	TGTGCCAGCAGTCCCGGACTCGTCCCCTATGAGCAGTTCTTC	CASSPGLVPYEQFF
TRBV20-1	-	15	many	TRBJ2-2	TGCAGTGCTGAGGACAGATTAACGAACACCGGGGAGCTGTTTTTT	CSAEDRLTNTGELFF
TRBV24-1	-	12	-	TRBJ1-5	TGTGCCACCAGTGAAGGGACTCAGCCCCAGCATTTT	CATSEGTQPQHF
TRBV20-1	TRBD2	11	many	TRBJ2-3	TGCAGTGCGAGACTAGCGGGGGCCCAGTATTTT	CSARLAGAQYF
TRBV20-1	-	16	-	TRBJ1-6	TGCTGTGCTAGAGATCGGCCAGGGTACTATAATTCACCCCTCCACTTT	CCARDRPGYYNSPLHF
TRBV29-1	-	13	-	TRBJ1-1	TGCAGCGTTGATCCCAGGGGAAACACTGAAGCTTTCTTT	CSVDPRGNTEAFF
TRBV28	TRBD2	19	-	TRBJ2-3	TGTGCCAGCAGTGACAACCCCTCCGGGACTAGCGGACTCACAGATACGCAGTATTTT	CASSDNPSGTSGLTDTQYF
TRBV27	-	16	once	TRBJ2-1	TGTGCCAGCAGTTTAAATTATCAGACCTCCTACAATGAGCAGTTCTTC	CASSLNYQTSYNEQFF
TRBV7-2	-	13	many	TRBJ2-5	TGTGCCAGCAGCTGGACACGACAAGAGACCCAGTACTTC	CASSWTRQETQYF
TRBV29-1	-	11	many	TRBJ2-1	TGCAGCGTTAGACAGAGCAATGAGCAGTTCTTC	CSVRQSNEQFF
TRBV2	TRBD1	15	-	TRBJ2-1	TGTGCCAGCGTTGCGCAGGGGGACTCCTACAATGAGCAGTTCTTC	CASVAQGDSYNEQFF
TRBV7-8	-	14	-	TRBJ2-2	TGTGCCAGCAGCCTTAACTGGAACACCGGGGAGCTGTTTTTT	CASSLNWNTGELFF
TRBV11-2	TRBD2	20	-	TRBJ2-5	TGTGCCAGCAGCTTACAAGTAGCAGCGGGACTAGCGGGGGGGCAAGAGACCCAGTACTTC	CASSLQVAAGLAGGQETQYF
TRBV9	-	15	many	TRBJ1-1	TGTGCCAGCAGCGTAGAGGAGGGGCACCACACTGAAGCTTTCTTT	CASSVEEGHHTEAFF
TRBV20-1	-	13	many	TRBJ1-1	TGCAGTGCCTCCAGCGGGGGGAACACTGAAGCTTTCTTT	CSASSGGNTEAFF